This T cell receptor (beta chain) stems from a study of T cell responses to AZD1222 COVID-19 vaccine. The protocol was immunoSEQ multiplex PCR, while the TCRdb copy is restricted to in-frame clones and leaves out a portion. The table lists about 95,000 clones, roughly 89% of them singletons. This clone was observed a few times. The antigen is undetermined. Study-level results: Only a handful of individuals given AZD1222 were seropositive at baseline.

The CDR3 extends over 16 amino acids. V trimming: 2 bases; J trimming: 8 bases; junction bases outside the gene matches: 6. Germline loops: CDR1 LGHDT, CDR2 YNNKEL (reference sequence). Source: peripheral blood, taken on day 0 of AZD1222 vaccination. This clonotype originated in an adult in good health. The chain recombines TRBV3-1 (or the pseudogene TRBV3-2) with TRBJ1-6; 10 bases are shared with TRBD1. This CDR3 is CASSQNSGQGDSPLHF. DNA of the CDR3: TGTGCCAGCAGCCAAAATTCTGGACAGGGGGATTCACCCCTCCACTTT.